This is a list of T cell receptor beta chains from one sample in a study of human T cells and chemical hapten exposure. TCRdb re-derived calls from the RACE reads in MiXCR, one entry per CDR3 protein. The table lists 79,000 or so distinct CDR3 sequences, approximately 10% of them singletons. Here the sequenced sample was whole blood, taken in connection with sensitization to the hapten diphenylcyclopropenone (DPC). The receptor set was obtained from a woman in her fifties or sixties with alopecia areata. Some clones in this sample may be carry-over from other donors' samples. The CDR3 runs from the conserved cysteine through the conserved F or W. Each record gives: J gene, V gene, CDR3 protein.

TRBJ2-7 | TRBV11-2 | CASSFDRPYEQYF
TRBJ2-2 | TRBV7-9 | CASSLRRNTGELFF
TRBJ1-1 | TRBV6-2/TRBV6-3 | CASRKSPGTNTEAFF
TRBJ1-1 | TRBV29-1 | CSVAQGASEAFF
TRBJ2-5 | TRBV5-8 | CASSLGAVPQETQYF
TRBJ2-2 | TRBV5-1 | CASSLFAGVPGELFF
TRBJ2-2 | TRBV12-3/TRBV12-4 | CASNTGSTGELFF
TRBJ2-1 | TRBV11-2 | CASSLSSSFYNEQFF
TRBJ1-1 | TRBV18 | CASSPSLNTEAFF
TRBJ2-7 | TRBV3-1 | CASSQMGREQYF
TRBJ1-6 | TRBV27 | CASSYSASPLHF
TRBJ2-5 | TRBV7-8 | CASSLRSGGFQETQYF
TRBJ1-5 | TRBV20-1 | CSARRVKDEPQHF
TRBJ1-5 | TRBV28 | CASALPFSYQPQHF